This TCR beta chain was documented in a study of regulatory T cells in long-lasting Graves disease. Time point: newly diagnosed GD, antithyroid drugs for less than 3 months. The TCR library was made from RNA extracted from PBMCs. In this cohort, patients came from an endocrinology department located in Xi'an, China. According to the study, TCR beta libraries were built with iRepertoire HTBI primers and CDR3-region Arm-PCR. One entry per CDR3 protein, called by TCRdb with MiXCR from the multiplex PCR reads. The table shows more than 400,000 distinct CDR3 sequences, with about 17% occurring only once. This clonotype has ten or more counts. CDR1 is SGHAT, CDR2 FQNNGV, per germline. Trimming took 8 bases from V and 2 from J; bases not matched to a gene: 13. CDR3 length: 16 residues. The same sample was also used in a study of T cells in Graves' hyperthyroidism and ophthalmopathy. That report notes: Exclusions: uncontrolled infection, other autoimmune disease, pregnancy, lactation.

The rearrangement links TRBV11-2 to TRBJ2-3, with 7 bases aligning to TRBD2. This TCR derives from a man between 40 and 49 years old with Graves disease. The source material was peripheral blood mononuclear cells (PBMCs), sampled at new diagnosis, from a patient treated with antithyroid drugs. CDR3 in amino acids: CASLRSASGLTDTQYF. The CDR3 DNA reads as TGTGCCAGCTTGAGGAGCGCTAGCGGCCTCACAGATACGCAGTATTTT.